Below, 12 T cell receptor beta chains from the same sample are listed, as sequenced in a study of metastatic and nonmetastatic thyroid tumors. With MiXCR, TCRdb reprocessed the PCR reads. The sample lists 3,000 to 5,000 clones, about 22% occurring once. Patients were all untreated before their thyroid surgery. The material sequenced was tumor tissue. The receptors here all came from a female donor with papillary thyroid cancer or a benign thyroid nodule (not recorded which). Some clones in this sample may be carry-over from other donors' samples.

The chain uses TRBV20-1 and TRBJ1-2, with a possible D match to TRBD1 (6 bases). This CDR3 is 14 amino acids long. Trimming removed 0 bases at V and 2 bases at J, with 10 bases between. Germline values: CDR1 DFQATT, CDR2 SNEGSKA (reference sequence). CDR3 region: CSARDYRDNYGYTF. The CDR3 DNA follows: TGCAGTGCTAGAGATTACAGGGACAACTATGGCTACACCTTC.

This clone is large (0.1 to 1%). V gene TRBV28 combines with J gene TRBJ1-1, with 12 bases lining up with TRBD1. This CDR3 contains 17 residues. V trimming: 3 bases; J trimming: 6 bases; junction bases outside the gene matches: 11. Germline CDR1 and CDR2: MDHEN and SYDVKM. The CDR3 loop reads CASSFAGGQGARAEAFF. CDR3 in DNA: TGTGCCAGCAGTTTCGCGGGGGGACAGGGGGCGCGGGCTGAAGCTTTCTTT.

At least ten counts were recorded for this clone. A much larger clone lies a single base off, so this may be a read error. The chain links TRBV3-1 to TRBJ2-5; 9 nucleotides agree with TRBD2. V lost 0 bases to trimming and J lost 9 bases; unmatched junction nucleotides: 14. The CDR3 spans 17 residues. CDR1 is LGHDT, CDR2 YNNKEL, per germline (reference sequence). CDR3 in DNA: TGTGCCAGCAGCCAAGATTTCGGTAGCGGGGGAGGGGAGGCCCAGTACTTC. Translation: CASSQDFGSGGGEAQYF.

This clone rates as large (0.1 to 1%). The chain has TRBV28 and TRBJ1-3; D might be TRBD1 (6 bases). The V gene lost 5 bases and the J gene lost 7 bases, with 12 bases spanning the gap. The CDR3 sequence is 13 residues long. Germline CDR1 MDHEN, CDR2 SYDVKM. The CDR3, as DNA: TGTGCCAGCAGTCCGAACCAGGGGAACACCATATATTTT. Translating it yields CASSPNQGNTIYF.

Many counts were recorded for this clone. The chain links TRBV25-1 to TRBJ2-2, with D perhaps matching TRBD1 (6 bases). Trimming shortened V by 3 bases and J by 4 bases, and 12 bases separated the two germline ends. Germline-derived CDR1 and CDR2 are MGHDK and SYGVNS. The CDR3 runs to 15 residues. The CDR3: CASSDSRTVTGELFF. The CDR3, as DNA: TGTGCCAGCAGTGATTCCCGGACAGTCACCGGGGAGCTGTTTTTT.

The chain uses TRBV27 and TRBJ2-7; D gene uncertain. The CDR3 extends over 13 amino acids. V dropped 8 bases and J dropped 3 bases, with 14 bases sitting between them. Per the germline V gene, CDR1 is MNHEY and CDR2 is SMNVEV (reference sequence). The CDR3 DNA reads as TGTGCCAGCCGAAAATCCCCGGGCTACGAGCAGTACTTC. Its translation: CASRKSPGYEQYF.

By share of the sample, this clone is medium-sized. The V call is TRBV15, the J call TRBJ2-5; weak D call: TRBD1 (5 bases). Germline V lookup: CDR1 LNHNV, CDR2 YYDKDF (reference sequence). Trimming cost V 1 base and J 5 bases, with 14 bases left between them. The CDR3 length is 15 residues. The DNA of the CDR3 is TGTGCCACCAGCAGAGGCCAACAGGTACCTGAGACCCAGTACTTC. It is translated as CATSRGQQVPETQYF.

The V call is TRBV5-4, the J call TRBJ2-3, with TRBD2 matching 10 bases. Germline V gives CDR1 SGHNT, CDR2 YYREEE (reference sequence). This CDR3 spans 16 amino acids. V shed 0 bases and J 3 bases; nucleotides not matched to a gene: 4. CDR3 in amino acids: CASSLERAGGTDTQYF. The CDR3 nucleotides read TGTGCCAGCAGCTTGGAGCGAGCGGGAGGGACAGATACGCAGTATTTT.

This clone has ten or more counts. The V gene is TRBV20-1, the J gene TRBJ2-3; no clear D gene. Germline values: CDR1 DFQATT, CDR2 SNEGSKA (reference sequence). The V end was cut by 0 bases, the J end by 2 bases, with 6 bases between. The CDR3 totals 13 residues. The CDR3 loop reads CSARDFTTDTQYF. In DNA, the CDR3 is TGCAGTGCTAGAGACTTTACCACAGATACGCAGTATTTT.

This clone is judged medium-sized. J is TRBJ2-7 and V is TRBV10-2; 8 nucleotides line up with TRBD2. CDR1 WSHSY and CDR2 SAAADI come from the germline V gene. CDR3 length equals 13 residues. V gave up 10 bases and J gave up 3 bases; unmatched junction bases: 8. CDR3 in amino acids: CATRTSSNYEQYF. The CDR3, as DNA: TGCGCCACCCGGACTAGCAGCAACTACGAGCAGTACTTC.

This clone ranks as medium-sized. The chain joins TRBV28 to TRBJ1-5; D gene ambiguous. The CDR3 is 13 residues long. From germline, CDR1 is MDHEN and CDR2 SYDVKM. With 5 bases removed from V and 4 bases from J, the gap between germline ends came to 9 bases. The CDR3 nucleotides are TGTGCCAGCAGTCAAGGAGGGAATCAGCCCCAGCATTTT. Its protein product is CASSQGGNQPQHF.

In this sample, this clone turned up many times. The V gene is TRBV6-2 or TRBV6-3, the J gene TRBJ1-2, with 9 bases aligning to TRBD1. Trimming cost V 0 bases and J 4 bases; bases outside gene matches: 3. CDR1 is MNHEY, CDR2 SVGEGT, per germline. This CDR3 is 15 amino acids long. In DNA, the CDR3 is TGTGCCAGCAGTTACTCCGACAGGGGGGTCTATGGCTACACCTTC. Translated: CASSYSDRGVYGYTF.